This is a list of T cell receptor beta chains from one sample in a study of Tregs in tolerant kidney transplant recipients. The repertoire was sequenced with immunoSEQ multiplex PCR; TCRdb's copy has only in-frame clones and lacks some. The sample has approximately 65,000 clones; 84% are singletons. The sequenced material came from CD4+ T cells from blood. Every receptor here comes from a human donor in good health. Both conserved end residues are part of each CDR3. A D gene is named only where the DNA matches it firmly. Rows give clone size only sometimes, using once, few, many, or a class for an expanded clone.

clone_size j_call d_call v_call cdr3_aa
NA TRBJ1-2 NA TRBV4-1 CASSQIVSMIYYGYTF
NA TRBJ2-1 TRBD2 TRBV9 CASSKLAGGFNEQFF
NA TRBJ2-5 NA TRBV5-6 CASSLKATGETQYF
once TRBJ2-7 TRBD2 TRBV11-3 CASSFRSGRDYEQYF
NA TRBJ1-5 TRBD1 TRBV19 CASTLQGNQPQHF
NA TRBJ1-2 NA TRBV5-3 CARSFDRCYGYTF
NA TRBJ2-3 NA TRBV19 CASTTTGGGDTQYF
NA TRBJ1-6 TRBD1 TRBV25-1 CASSASRGLLNSPLHF
once TRBJ1-2 NA TRBV13 CASSLGGPANYGYTF
NA TRBJ2-3 TRBD2 TRBV27 CASSSLDSGSFWYF
NA TRBJ2-7 TRBD2 TRBV11-2 CASSRGSLVYEQYF
NA TRBJ1-1 NA TRBV7-2 CASSEAGEYTEAFF
NA TRBJ2-4 NA TRBV6-1 CASSPDPGTKNIQYF
NA TRBJ1-1 NA TRBV30 CAWIGTEAFF
NA TRBJ2-7 TRBD2 TRBV6-4 CASSDSPSGGAREEQYF
NA TRBJ2-1 NA TRBV7-3 CASSPPGGGDGEQFF
NA TRBJ2-3 TRBD2 TRBV11-2 CASSSRLAGDEDTDTQYF
NA TRBJ2-2 NA TRBV11-1 CASSFRAGTGELFF
few TRBJ2-7 TRBD2 TRBV5-5 CASSLLADLEQYF
once TRBJ1-2 NA TRBV4-1 CASSPYTGGAISPINYGYTF
few TRBJ1-1 NA TRBV6-1 CASSGDGNTEAFF
NA TRBJ2-7 TRBD2 TRBV30 CAWRETGGSYEQYF
NA TRBJ2-1 NA TRBV4-1 CASSQGGSGGGEQFF
NA TRBJ1-1 TRBD1 TRBV7-3 CASSADRVRRGEAFF
NA TRBJ1-1 TRBD1 TRBV29-1 CSVRQGAQNTEAFF
NA TRBJ1-2 NA TRBV5-4 CASRKGDGYGYTF
NA TRBJ2-3 NA TRBV23-1 CASSLPAPASPW
NA TRBJ2-1 TRBD1 TRBV13 CASSSDRVDEQFF
once TRBJ2-7 NA TRBV13 CASSLGLEQYF
NA TRBJ2-3 TRBD2 TRBV7-6 CASSFRFPLAGGTDTQYF
NA TRBJ2-1 TRBD2 TRBV7-9 CASSSGLAGDNEQFF
NA TRBJ1-2 NA TRBV30 CAWTPGRRNYGYTF
NA TRBJ1-3 TRBD1 TRBV2 CASNNRDRGNTIYF
NA TRBJ2-7 NA TRBV23-1 CANRNEQYF
NA TRBJ2-5 TRBD2 TRBV7-3 CASSLAASGQETQYF
NA TRBJ2-7 NA TRBV7-2 CASSLLDVSYEQYF
NA TRBJ1-5 NA TRBV19 CASSIDRPVPGQPQHF
NA TRBJ2-2 NA TRBV7-6 CASSLGVFNTGELFF
NA TRBJ2-2 NA TRBV2 CASSETGGVTGELFF
NA TRBJ2-7 NA TRBV30 CAWSPSLYEQYF
NA TRBJ1-1 TRBD1 TRBV10-3 CAITPTGGTDTEAFF
NA TRBJ2-4 NA TRBV11-2 CASSSYDRGENIQYF
NA TRBJ2-4 TRBD2 TRBV28 CASSLPSGRGNIQYF
NA TRBJ2-1 TRBD2 TRBV19 CASRLAGAYNEQFF
once TRBJ2-5 NA TRBV11-2 CASSLDGWRRETQYF
NA TRBJ1-2 NA TRBV6-6 CASSLRQFNYGYTF
NA TRBJ2-1 NA TRBV7-2 CASSLYEQFF
NA TRBJ1-1 NA TRBV4-1 CASSQGMRGKGEAFF
NA TRBJ2-7 NA TRBV21-1 CASNTYEQYF
NA TRBJ2-7 TRBD2 TRBV11-2 CASSPRTSASYEQYF
NA TRBJ2-7 TRBD2 TRBV5-1 CASSFPGGSYEQYF
NA TRBJ2-2 NA TRBV19 CASSGTSYGTGELFF